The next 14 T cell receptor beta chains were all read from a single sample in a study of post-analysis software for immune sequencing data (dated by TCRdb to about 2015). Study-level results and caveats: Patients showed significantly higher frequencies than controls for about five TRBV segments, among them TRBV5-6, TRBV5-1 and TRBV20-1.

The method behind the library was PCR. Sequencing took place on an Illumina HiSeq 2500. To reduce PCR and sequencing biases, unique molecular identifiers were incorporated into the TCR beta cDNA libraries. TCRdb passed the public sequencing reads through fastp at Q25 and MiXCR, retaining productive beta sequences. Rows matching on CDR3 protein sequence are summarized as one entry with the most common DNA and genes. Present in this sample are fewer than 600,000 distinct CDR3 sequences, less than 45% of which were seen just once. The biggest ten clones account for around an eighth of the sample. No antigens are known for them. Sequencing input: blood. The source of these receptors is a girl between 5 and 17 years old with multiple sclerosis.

The CDR3 here is CASSVQGIETQYF. CDR3 in DNA: TGTGCCAGCAGCGTTCAGGGGATAGAGACCCAGTACTTC. The rearrangement joins TRBV9 to TRBJ2-7, with D maybe TRBD1 (6 bases). The J call is uncertain, as TRBJ2-5 better fits the DNA end. This CDR3 has 13 amino acids. Per the germline V gene, CDR1 is SGDLS and CDR2 is YYNGEE.

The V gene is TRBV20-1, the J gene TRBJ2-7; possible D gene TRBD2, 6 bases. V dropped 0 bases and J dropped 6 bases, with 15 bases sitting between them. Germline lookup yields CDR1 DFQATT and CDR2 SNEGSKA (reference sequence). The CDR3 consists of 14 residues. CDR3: CSARDPGTATEQYF. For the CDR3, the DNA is TGCAGTGCTAGAGATCCCGGGACTGCCACCGAGCAGTACTTC.

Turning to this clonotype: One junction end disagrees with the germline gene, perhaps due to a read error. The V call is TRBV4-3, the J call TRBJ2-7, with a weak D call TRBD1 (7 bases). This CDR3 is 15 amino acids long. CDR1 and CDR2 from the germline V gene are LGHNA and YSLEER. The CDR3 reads CASNQGAGGKHEQYF. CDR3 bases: TGCGCCAGCAACCAAGGAGCAGGGGGGAAACACGAGCAGTACTTC.

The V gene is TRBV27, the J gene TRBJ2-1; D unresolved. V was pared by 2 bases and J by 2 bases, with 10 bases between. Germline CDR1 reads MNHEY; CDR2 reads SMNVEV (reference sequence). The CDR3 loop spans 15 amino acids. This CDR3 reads CASSLRVTPYNEQFF. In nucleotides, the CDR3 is TGTGCCAGCAGTTTAAGGGTGACGCCCTACAATGAGCAGTTCTTC.

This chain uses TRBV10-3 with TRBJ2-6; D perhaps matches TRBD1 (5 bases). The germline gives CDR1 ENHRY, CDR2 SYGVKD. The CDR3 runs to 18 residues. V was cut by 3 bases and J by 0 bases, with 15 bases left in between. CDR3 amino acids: CAISERGDPFSGANVLTF. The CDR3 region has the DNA TGTGCCATCAGTGAAAGGGGCGACCCTTTCTCTGGGGCCAACGTCCTGACTTTC.

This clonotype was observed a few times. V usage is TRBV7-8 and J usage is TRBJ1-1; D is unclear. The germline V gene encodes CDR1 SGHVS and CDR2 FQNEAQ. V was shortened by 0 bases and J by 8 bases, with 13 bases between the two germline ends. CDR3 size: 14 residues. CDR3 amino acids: CASSLAFGPEEAFF. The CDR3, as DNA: TGTGCCAGCAGCTTAGCGTTCGGGCCTGAGGAAGCTTTCTTT.

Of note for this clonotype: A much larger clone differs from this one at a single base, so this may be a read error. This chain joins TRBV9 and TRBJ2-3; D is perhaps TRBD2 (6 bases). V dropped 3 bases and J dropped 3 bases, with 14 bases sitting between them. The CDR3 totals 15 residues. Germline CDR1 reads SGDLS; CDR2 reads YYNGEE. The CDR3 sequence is CASSGELARTDTQYF. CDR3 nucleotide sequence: TGTGCCAGCAGCGGAGAACTAGCAAGGACAGATACGCAGTATTTT. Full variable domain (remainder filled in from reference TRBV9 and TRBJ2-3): DSGVTQTPKHLITATGQRVTLRCSPRSGDLSVYWYQQSLDQGLQFLIQYYNGEERAKGNILERFSAQQFPDLHSELNLSSLELGDSALYFCASSGELARTDTQYFGPGTRLTVL.

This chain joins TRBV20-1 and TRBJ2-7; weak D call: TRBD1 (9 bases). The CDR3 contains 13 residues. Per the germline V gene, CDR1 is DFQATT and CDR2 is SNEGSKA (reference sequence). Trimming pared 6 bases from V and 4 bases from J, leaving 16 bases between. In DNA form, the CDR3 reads TGCAGTGCGCGGGGGGACAGGGAGTACGAGCAGTACTTC. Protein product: CSARGDREYEQYF.

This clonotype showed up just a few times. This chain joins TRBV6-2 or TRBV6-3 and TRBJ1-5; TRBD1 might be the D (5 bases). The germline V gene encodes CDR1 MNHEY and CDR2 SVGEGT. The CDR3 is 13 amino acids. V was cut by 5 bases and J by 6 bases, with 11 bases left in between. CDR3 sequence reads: CASSRGGGQPQHF. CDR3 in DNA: TGTGCCAGCAGTCGGGGGGGAGGTCAGCCCCAGCATTTT.

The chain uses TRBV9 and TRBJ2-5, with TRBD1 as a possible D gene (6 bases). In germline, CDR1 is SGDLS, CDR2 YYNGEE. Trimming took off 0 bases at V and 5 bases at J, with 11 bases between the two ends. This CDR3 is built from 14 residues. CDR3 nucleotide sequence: TGTGCCAGCAGCGTAGACAGGGCCGTGGAGACCCAGTACTTC. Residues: CASSVDRAVETQYF.

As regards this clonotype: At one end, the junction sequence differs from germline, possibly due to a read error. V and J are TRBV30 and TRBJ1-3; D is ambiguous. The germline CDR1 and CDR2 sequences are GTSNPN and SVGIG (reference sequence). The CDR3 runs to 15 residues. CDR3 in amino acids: CACPGGPYSGNTRYF. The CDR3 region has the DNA TGTGCCTGCCCCGGAGGCCCGTACTCTGGAAACACCAGATATTTT. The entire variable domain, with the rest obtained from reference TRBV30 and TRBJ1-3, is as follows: SQTIHQWPATLVQPVGSPLSLECTVEGTSNPNLYWYRQAAGRGLQLLFYSVGIGQISSEVPQNLSASRPQDRQFILSSKKLLLSDSGFYLCACPGGPYSGNTRYFGEGSWLTVV.

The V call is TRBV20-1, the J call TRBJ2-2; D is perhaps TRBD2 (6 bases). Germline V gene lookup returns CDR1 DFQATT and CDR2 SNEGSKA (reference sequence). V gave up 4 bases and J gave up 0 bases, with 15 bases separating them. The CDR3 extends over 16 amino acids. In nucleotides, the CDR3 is TGCAGTGCTACTCCGTTAGCGGACCCGAACACCGGGGAGCTGTTTTTT. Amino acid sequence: CSATPLADPNTGELFF.

CDR3: CASSFGGSSGQYF. The CDR3 DNA follows: TGTGCCAGCAGCTTCGGCGGGAGCTCCGGGCAGTACTTC. The V and J genes are TRBV7-3 and TRBJ2-7; 7 bases map to TRBD2. J lost 9 bases, V lost 3 bases, and 8 bases had no gene match. This CDR3 is built from 13 residues. In germline, CDR1 is SGHTA, CDR2 FQGTGA.

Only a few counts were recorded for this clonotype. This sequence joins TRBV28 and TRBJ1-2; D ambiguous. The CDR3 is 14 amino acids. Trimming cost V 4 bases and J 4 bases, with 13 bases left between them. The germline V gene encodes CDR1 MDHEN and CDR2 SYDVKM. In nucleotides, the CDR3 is TGTGCCAGCAGTTCGCCACAGTCAGGCTATGGCTACACCTTC. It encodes CASSSPQSGYGYTF.